Each of the 5 T cell receptor beta chains below was sequenced from the same sample in a study of identical twins. TCRdb reanalysed the 5' RACE reads using MiXCR and keeps one entry per CDR3 protein. Of 1.5 million to 2 million distinct CDR3 sequences listed, about 31% were seen once; the top ten hold about 0.25%. The sample taken for sequencing was cord blood. All receptors come from a newborn girl in good health.

The chain joins TRBV20-1 to TRBJ1-5; TRBD1 aligns across 7 bases. V lost 2 bases and J lost 2; bases outside the gene matches: 6. Germline V gene lookup returns CDR1 DFQATT and CDR2 SNEGSKA (reference sequence). The CDR3 loop spans 15 amino acids. DNA for the CDR3: TGCAGTGCTAGAAGGACAGGTCGAGGCAATCAGCCCCAGCATTTT. This encodes CSARRTGRGNQPQHF.

This clonotype was found many times. The V gene is TRBV5-6, the J gene TRBJ2-7, with D possibly matching TRBD2 (6 bases). Per the germline V gene, CDR1 is SGHDT and CDR2 is YYEEEE. The CDR3 has 15 residues. Trimming left V 4 bases short and J 4 bases short, with 18 bases between. This chain's CDR3 is CASSKFGGLAYEQYF. The CDR3 bases are TGTGCCAGCAGCAAATTCGGAGGGCTGGCTTACGAGCAGTACTTC.

This clonotype was counted between two and nine times. The genes are TRBV7-9 and TRBJ2-1; 15 nucleotides agree with TRBD2. The germline V gene has CDR1 SEHNR and CDR2 FQNEAQ (reference sequence). V lost 5 bases, J lost 0 bases, and 11 bases stayed unmatched. CDR3 length equals 20 residues. CDR3 sequence (DNA): TGTGCCAGCAGCGGTACCGCCGGGACTAGCGGGAGGTTCTCCTACAATGAGCAGTTCTTC. Its translation is CASSGTAGTSGRFSYNEQFF.

The chain has TRBV4-2 and TRBJ2-3; maybe TRBD1 (6 bases). V lost 7 bases to trimming and J lost 0 bases, with 17 bases between them. The CDR3 contains 16 residues. The germline V gene encodes CDR1 LGHNA and CDR2 YNFKEQ. The CDR3 nucleotides read TGTGCCAGCACCCCTTCACAGGGAAGGAGCACAGATACGCAGTATTTT. Its protein is CASTPSQGRSTDTQYF.

This clonotype appeared a few times. The chain combines TRBV6-1 with TRBJ2-1; the D gene could be TRBD1 or TRBD2 (5 bases each). The V gene lost 6 bases and the J gene lost 12 bases, with 30 bases spanning the gap. The CDR3 length is 17 residues. Germline-derived CDR1 and CDR2 are MNHNS and SASEGT. In nucleotides, the CDR3 is TGTGCCAGCAGCCACCGGGGCCCCTACAATGAGCAGTTTCGGCAGTTCTTC. Amino acids: CASSHRGPYNEQFRQFF.